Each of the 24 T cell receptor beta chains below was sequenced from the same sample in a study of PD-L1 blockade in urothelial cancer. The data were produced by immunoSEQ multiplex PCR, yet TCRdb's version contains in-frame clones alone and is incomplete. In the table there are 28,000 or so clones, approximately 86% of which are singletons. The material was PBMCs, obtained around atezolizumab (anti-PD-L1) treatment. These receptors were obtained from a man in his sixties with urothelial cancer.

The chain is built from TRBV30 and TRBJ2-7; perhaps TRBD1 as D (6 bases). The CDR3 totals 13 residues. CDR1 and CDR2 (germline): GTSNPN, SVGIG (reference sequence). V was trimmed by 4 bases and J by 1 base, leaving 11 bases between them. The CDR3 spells CAWKRDKSYEQYF. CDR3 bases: TGTGCCTGGAAGAGGGACAAATCCTACGAGCAGTACTTC.

Here the CDR3 reads CASSPGAGYGYTF. CDR3 in DNA: TGTGCCAGCAGCCCAGGGGCTGGATATGGCTACACCTTC. This chain connects TRBV7-3 to TRBJ1-2; possible D gene TRBD1, 6 bases. CDR1 and CDR2 from the germline V gene are SGHTA and FQGTGA. The CDR3 consists of 13 residues. V was clipped by 5 bases and J by 5 bases, with 12 bases between them.

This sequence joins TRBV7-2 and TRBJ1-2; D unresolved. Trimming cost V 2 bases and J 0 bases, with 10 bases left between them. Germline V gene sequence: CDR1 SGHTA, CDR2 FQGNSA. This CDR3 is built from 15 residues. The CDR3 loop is CASSLKAGPNYGYTF. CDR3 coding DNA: TGTGCCAGCAGCTTAAAGGCAGGCCCTAACTATGGCTACACCTTC.

CDR3 sequence (DNA): TGCAGCGTTGACGGGACAGCTCAAGAGACCCAGTACTTC. The encoded protein is CSVDGTAQETQYF. The chain recombines TRBV29-1 with TRBJ2-5; 7 nucleotides match TRBD1. Germline V gives CDR1 SQVTM, CDR2 ANQGSEA. The CDR3 has 13 residues. V gave up 3 bases and J gave up 2 bases; unmatched junction bases: 3.

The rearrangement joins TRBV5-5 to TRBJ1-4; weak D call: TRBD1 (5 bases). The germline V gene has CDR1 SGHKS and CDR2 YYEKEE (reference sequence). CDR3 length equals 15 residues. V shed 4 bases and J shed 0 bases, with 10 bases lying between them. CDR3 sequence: CASSLSGSTNEKLFF. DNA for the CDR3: TGTGCCAGCAGCCTCTCAGGGTCAACTAATGAAAAACTGTTTTTT. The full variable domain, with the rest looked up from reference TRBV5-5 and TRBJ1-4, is DAGVTQSPTHLIKTRGQQVTLRCSPISGHKSVSWYQQVLGQGPQFIFQYYEKEERGRGNFPDRFSARQFPNYSSELNVNALLLGDSALYLCASSLSGSTNEKLFFGSGTQLSVL.

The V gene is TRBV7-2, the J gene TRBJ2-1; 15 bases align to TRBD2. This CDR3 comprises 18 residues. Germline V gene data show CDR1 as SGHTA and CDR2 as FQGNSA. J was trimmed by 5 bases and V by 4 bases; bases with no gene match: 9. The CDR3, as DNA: TGTGCCAGCAGCTCGTACACCCGGACTAGCGGGGGGGACAATGAGCAGTTCTTC. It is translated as CASSSYTRTSGGDNEQFF.

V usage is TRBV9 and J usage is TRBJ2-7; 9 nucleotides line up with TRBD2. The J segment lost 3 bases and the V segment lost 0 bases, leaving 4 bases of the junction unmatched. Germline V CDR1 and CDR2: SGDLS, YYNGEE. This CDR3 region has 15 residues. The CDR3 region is CASSVEGLASYEQYF. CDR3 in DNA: TGTGCCAGCAGCGTAGAGGGACTAGCAAGCTACGAGCAGTACTTC. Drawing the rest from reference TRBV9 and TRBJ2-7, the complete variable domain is DSGVTQTPKHLITATGQRVTLRCSPRSGDLSVYWYQQSLDQGLQFLIQYYNGEERAKGNILERFSAQQFPDLHSELNLSSLELGDSALYFCASSVEGLASYEQYFGPGTRLTVT.

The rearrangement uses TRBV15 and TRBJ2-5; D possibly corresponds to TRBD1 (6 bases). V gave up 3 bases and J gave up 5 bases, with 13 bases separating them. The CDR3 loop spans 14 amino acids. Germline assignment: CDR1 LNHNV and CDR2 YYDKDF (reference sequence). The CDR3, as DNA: TGTGCCACCAGCAGTACAGGGCTCGAGGAGACCCAGTACTTC. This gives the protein CATSSTGLEETQYF.

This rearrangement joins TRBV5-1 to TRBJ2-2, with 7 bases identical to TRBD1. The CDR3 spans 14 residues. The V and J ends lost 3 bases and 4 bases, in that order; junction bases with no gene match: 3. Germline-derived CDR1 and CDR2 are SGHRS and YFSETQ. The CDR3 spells CASSYGQVTGELFF. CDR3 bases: TGCGCCAGCAGCTACGGACAGGTCACCGGGGAGCTGTTTTTT.

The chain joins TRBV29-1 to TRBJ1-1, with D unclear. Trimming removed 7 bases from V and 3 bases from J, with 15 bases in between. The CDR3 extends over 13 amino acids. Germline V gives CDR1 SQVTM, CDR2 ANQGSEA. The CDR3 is CSALRGQDTEAFF. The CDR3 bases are TGCAGCGCTCTGCGCGGGCAAGACACTGAAGCTTTCTTT.

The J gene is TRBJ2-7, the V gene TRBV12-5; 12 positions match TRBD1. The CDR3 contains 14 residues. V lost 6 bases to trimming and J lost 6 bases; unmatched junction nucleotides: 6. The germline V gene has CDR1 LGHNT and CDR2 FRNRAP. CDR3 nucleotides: TGTGCTAGTGGGCTGGGACAGGGGGCCGGCGAGCAGTACTTC. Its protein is CASGLGQGAGEQYF. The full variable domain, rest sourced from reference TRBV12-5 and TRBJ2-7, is DARVTQTPRHKVTEMGQEVTMRCQPILGHNTVFWYRQTMMQGLELLAYFRNRAPLDDSGMPKDRFSAEMPDATLATLKIQPSEPRDSAVYFCASGLGQGAGEQYFGPGTRLTVT.

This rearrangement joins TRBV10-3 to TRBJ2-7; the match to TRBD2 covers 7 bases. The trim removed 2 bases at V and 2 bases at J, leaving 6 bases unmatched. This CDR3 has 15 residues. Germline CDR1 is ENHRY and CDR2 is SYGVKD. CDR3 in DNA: TGTGCCATCAGTGAGGGGGGGAGGGGCACCTACGAGCAGTACTTC. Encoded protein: CAISEGGRGTYEQYF.

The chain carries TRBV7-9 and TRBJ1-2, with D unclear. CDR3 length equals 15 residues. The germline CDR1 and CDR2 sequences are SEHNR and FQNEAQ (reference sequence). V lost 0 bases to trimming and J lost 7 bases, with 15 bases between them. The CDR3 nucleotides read TGTGCCAGCAGCTTAGCGGCTGGGGATCGGGGTGGCTACACCTTC. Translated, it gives CASSLAAGDRGGYTF.

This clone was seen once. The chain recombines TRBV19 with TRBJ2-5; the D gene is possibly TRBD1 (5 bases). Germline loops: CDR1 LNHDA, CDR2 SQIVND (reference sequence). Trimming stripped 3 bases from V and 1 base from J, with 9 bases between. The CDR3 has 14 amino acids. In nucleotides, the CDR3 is TGTGCCAGTAGTATGCGACAGCTCCAAGAGACCCAGTACTTC. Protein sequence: CASSMRQLQETQYF.

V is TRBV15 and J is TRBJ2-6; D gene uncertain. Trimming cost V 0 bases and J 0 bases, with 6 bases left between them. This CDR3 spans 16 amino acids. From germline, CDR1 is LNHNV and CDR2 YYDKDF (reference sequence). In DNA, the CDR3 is TGTGCCACCAGCAGAGATCCACTCTCTGGGGCCAACGTCCTGACTTTC. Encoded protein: CATSRDPLSGANVLTF.

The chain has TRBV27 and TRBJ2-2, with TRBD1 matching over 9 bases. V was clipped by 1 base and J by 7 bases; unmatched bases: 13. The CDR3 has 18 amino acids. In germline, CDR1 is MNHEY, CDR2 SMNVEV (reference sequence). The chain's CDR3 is CASSLLVQQGAVIGELFF. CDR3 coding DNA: TGTGCCAGCAGTTTATTAGTACAACAGGGGGCGGTGATCGGGGAGCTGTTTTTT.

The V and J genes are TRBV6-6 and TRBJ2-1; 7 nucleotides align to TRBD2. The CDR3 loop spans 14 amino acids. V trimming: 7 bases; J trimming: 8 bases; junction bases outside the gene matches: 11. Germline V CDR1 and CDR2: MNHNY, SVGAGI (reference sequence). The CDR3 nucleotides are TGTGCCAGCACAGCGGGGAAGGGGTCCGATGAGCAGTTCTTC. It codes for CASTAGKGSDEQFF.

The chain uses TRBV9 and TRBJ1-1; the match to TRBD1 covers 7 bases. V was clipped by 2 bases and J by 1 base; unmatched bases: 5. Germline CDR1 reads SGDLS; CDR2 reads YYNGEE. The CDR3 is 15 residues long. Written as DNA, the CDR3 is TGTGCCAGCAGCGTCCGGGACAGACCGAACACTGAAGCTTTCTTT. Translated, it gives CASSVRDRPNTEAFF.

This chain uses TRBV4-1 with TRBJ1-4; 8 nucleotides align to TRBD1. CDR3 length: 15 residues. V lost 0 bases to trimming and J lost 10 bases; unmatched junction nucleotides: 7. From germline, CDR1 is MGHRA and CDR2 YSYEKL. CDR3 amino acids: CASSQDDRGRPKLFF. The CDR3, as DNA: TGCGCCAGCAGCCAAGATGACAGGGGTAGACCAAAACTGTTTTTT.

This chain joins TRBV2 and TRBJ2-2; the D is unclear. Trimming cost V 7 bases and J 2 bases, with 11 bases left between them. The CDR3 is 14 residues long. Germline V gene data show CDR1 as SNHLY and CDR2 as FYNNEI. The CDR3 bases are TGTGCCAGCAAACGGTCTCCTAACACCGGGGAGCTGTTTTTT. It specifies CASKRSPNTGELFF.

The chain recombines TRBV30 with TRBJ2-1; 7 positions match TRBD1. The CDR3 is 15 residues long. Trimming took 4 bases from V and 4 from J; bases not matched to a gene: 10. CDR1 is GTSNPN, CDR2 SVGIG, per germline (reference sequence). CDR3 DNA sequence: TGTGCCTGGACCCGGGGTCAGGGGGATTACAATGAGCAGTTCTTC. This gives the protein CAWTRGQGDYNEQFF.

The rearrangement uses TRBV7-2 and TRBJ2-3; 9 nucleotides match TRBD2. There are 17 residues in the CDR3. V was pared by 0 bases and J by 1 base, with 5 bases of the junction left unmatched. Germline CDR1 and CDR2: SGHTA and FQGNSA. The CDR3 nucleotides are TGTGCCAGCAGCTTAGCTAGCGGGGGTGGGGGCACAGATACGCAGTATTTT. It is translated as CASSLASGGGGTDTQYF.

In DNA, the CDR3 is TGCGCCAGCAGCCAAGGCCTTACAGGGTTAAACTATGGCTACACCTTC. It encodes CASSQGLTGLNYGYTF. This sequence joins TRBV4-1 and TRBJ1-2, with D possibly being TRBD1 (6 bases). Germline V gene data show CDR1 as MGHRA and CDR2 as YSYEKL. This CDR3 has 16 residues. V lost 1 base, J lost 2 bases, and 14 bases lay in between.

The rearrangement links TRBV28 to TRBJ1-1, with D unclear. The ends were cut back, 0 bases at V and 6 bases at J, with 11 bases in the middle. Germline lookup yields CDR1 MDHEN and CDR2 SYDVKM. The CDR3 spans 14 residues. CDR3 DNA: TGTGCCAGCAGTTTATGGGTAGCTGGCGCTGAAGCTTTCTTT. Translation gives CASSLWVAGAEAFF.